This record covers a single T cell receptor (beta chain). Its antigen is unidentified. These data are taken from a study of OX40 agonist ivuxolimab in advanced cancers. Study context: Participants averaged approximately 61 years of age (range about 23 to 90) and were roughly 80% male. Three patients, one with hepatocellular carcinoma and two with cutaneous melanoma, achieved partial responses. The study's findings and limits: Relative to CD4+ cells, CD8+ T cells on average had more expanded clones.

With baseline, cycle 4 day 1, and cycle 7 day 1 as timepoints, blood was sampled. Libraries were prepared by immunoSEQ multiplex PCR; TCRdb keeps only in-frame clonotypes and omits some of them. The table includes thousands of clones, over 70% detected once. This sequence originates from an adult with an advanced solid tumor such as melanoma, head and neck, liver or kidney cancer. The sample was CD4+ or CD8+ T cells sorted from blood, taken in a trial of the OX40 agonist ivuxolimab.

CDR3 residues: CASSLRQHSDEQFF. The CDR3 DNA reads TGTGCCAGCAGTTTAAGGCAGCACAGCGATGAGCAGTTCTTC. The chain has TRBV28 and TRBJ2-1; no clear D gene. The CDR3 has 14 amino acids. The V gene lost 2 bases and the J gene lost 8 bases, with 13 bases spanning the gap. CDR1 MDHEN and CDR2 SYDVKM come from the germline V gene.